This T cell receptor beta chain derives from a study of blood T cell repertoires in COVID-19. Sequencing used immunoSEQ multiplex PCR; TCRdb keeps in-frame clones, though not all of them. The sample lists 70,000 to 90,000 clones; 75% to 85% were seen once. The CDR3 length is 17 residues. J was trimmed by 3 bases and V by 5 bases; bases with no gene match: 14. Germline values: CDR1 LNHDA, CDR2 SQIVND (reference sequence). This clone was recorded once. Sequenced input: peripheral blood. V is TRBV19 and J is TRBJ1-1; 8 bases are a match to TRBD1. The TCR sequence derives from a human donor in a cohort sampled during active COVID-19. CDR3 DNA sequence: TGTGCCAGTAGTCCCCTAAGAAGACAGGGGACCTACACTGAAGCTTTCTTT. Its protein is CASSPLRRQGTYTEAFF.